A selection of T cell receptor beta chains follows, all from one sample in a study of T cell responses to AZD1222 COVID-19 vaccine. Sequenced by immunoSEQ multiplex PCR; TCRdb stores in-frame clones only, minus some. Among more than 70,000 clones listed, roughly 89% were seen once. The sample here was peripheral blood, taken 28 days after the second AZD1222 dose. All receptors come from an adult who received the AZD1222 COVID-19 vaccine. Both conserved end residues are part of each CDR3.

j_call	v_call	cdr3_aa
TRBJ1-1	TRBV2	CASSEQQGATEAFF
TRBJ1-1	TRBV6-2/TRBV6-3	CASSFGQNTEAFF
TRBJ1-1	TRBV19	CASSIEPENTEAFF
TRBJ1-2	TRBV19	CASSVQGAYGYTF
TRBJ1-2	TRBV5-1	CASSLTTEYGYTF
TRBJ2-2	TRBV5-6	CASSLEQGYTGELFF
TRBJ1-5	TRBV6-5	CASSLEGSNQPQHF
TRBJ1-2	TRBV13	CASSFGANYGYTF
TRBJ1-5	TRBV6-5	CASNAWDSGIQPQHF
TRBJ1-1	TRBV5-5	CASSFSRGGGTEAFF
TRBJ1-2	TRBV9	CASSGGTATGHGYTF
TRBJ2-5	TRBV18	CASSPPPQGETQYF
TRBJ1-5	TRBV6-5	CASSYDRSNQPQHF
TRBJ1-3	TRBV19	CASSGVFGGGNTIYF
TRBJ1-3	TRBV4-1	CASSQDRTGMLSGNTIYF
TRBJ1-3	TRBV6-6	CASSHHGQPRGGVDWNTIYF
TRBJ1-1	TRBV6-5	CASSYSIFQNTEAFF
TRBJ1-1	TRBV10-1	CASSRDRVTEAFF
TRBJ1-2	TRBV5-1	CASSFIGQNYGYTF
TRBJ1-2	TRBV3-1/TRBV3-2	CASSDRGPNYGYTF
TRBJ2-3	TRBV3-1/TRBV3-2	CASSTLAGKRTDTQYF
TRBJ1-1	TRBV11-2	CASSLVGTGVYTEAFF